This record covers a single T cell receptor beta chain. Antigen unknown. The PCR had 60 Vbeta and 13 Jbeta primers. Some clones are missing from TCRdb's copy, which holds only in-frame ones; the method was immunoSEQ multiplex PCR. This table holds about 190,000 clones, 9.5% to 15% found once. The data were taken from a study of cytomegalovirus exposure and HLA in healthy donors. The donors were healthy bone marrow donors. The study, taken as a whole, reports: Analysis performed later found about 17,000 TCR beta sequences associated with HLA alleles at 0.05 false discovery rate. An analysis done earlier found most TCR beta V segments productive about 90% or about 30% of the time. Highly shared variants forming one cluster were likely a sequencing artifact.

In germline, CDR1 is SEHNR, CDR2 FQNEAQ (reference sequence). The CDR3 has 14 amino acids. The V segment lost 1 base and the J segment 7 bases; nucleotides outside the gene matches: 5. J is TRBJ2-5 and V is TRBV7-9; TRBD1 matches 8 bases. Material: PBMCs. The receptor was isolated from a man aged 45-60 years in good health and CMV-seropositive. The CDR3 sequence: CASSLEDRGGTQYF. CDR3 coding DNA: TGTGCCAGCAGCTTAGAAGACAGGGGAGGGACCCAGTACTTC.